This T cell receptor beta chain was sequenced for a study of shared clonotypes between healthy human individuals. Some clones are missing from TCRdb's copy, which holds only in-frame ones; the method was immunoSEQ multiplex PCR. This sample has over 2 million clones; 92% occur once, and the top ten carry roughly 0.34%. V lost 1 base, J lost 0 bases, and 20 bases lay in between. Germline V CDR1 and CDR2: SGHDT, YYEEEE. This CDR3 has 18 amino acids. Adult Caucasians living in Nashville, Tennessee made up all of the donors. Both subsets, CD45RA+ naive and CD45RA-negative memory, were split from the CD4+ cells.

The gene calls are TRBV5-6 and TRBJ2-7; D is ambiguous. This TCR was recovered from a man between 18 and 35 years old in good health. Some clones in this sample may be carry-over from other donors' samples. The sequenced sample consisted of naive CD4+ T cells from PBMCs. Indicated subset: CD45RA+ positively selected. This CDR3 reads CASSLQVTRYYSSYEQYF. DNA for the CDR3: TGTGCCAGCAGCTTGCAAGTTACTCGATACTACAGCTCCTACGAGCAGTACTTC. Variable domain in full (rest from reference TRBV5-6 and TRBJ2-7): DAGVTQSPTHLIKTRGQQVTLRCSPKSGHDTVSWYQQALGQGPQFIFQYYEEEERQRGNFPDRFSGHQFPNYSSELNVNALLLGDSALYLCASSLQVTRYYSSYEQYFGPGTRLTVT.